Below, one TCR beta chain is given with its context. TCRdb re-analysed the 5' RACE reads in MiXCR, keeping a single row per CDR3 protein. The sample has about 60,000 distinct CDR3 sequences, 12% seen once; the top ten hold roughly a tenth. The data were obtained in a study of early T cells in non-severe SARS-CoV-2 infection. The CDR3 is 14 residues long. Trimming shortened V by 5 bases and J by 4 bases, and 13 bases separated the two germline ends. This receptor was obtained from an adult who was a healthcare worker with PCR-confirmed SARS-CoV-2 infection or an uninfected control (not recorded which). The sample was whole blood. This chain joins TRBV12-3 or TRBV12-4 and TRBJ2-3; D uncertain. In DNA form, the CDR3 reads TGTGCCAGCAGTCCCGAGACTGGGCCAGATACGCAGTATTTT. This codes for CASSPETGPDTQYF.